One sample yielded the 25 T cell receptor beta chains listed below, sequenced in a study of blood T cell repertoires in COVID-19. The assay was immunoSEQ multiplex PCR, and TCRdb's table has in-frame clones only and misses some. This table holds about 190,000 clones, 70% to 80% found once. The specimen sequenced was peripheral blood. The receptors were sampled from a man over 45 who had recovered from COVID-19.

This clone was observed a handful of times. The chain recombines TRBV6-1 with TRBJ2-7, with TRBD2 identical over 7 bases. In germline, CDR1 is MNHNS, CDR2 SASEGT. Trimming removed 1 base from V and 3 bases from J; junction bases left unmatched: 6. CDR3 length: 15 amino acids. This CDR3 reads CASSEGLAKRYEQYF. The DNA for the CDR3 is TGTGCCAGCAGTGAAGGACTAGCCAAGCGCTACGAGCAGTACTTC.

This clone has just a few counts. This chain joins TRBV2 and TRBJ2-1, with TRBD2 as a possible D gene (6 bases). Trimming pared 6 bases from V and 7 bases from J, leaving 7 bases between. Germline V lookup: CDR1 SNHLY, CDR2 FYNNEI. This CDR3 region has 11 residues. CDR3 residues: CASRDYNEQFF. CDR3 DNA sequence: TGTGCCAGCAGGGACTATAATGAGCAGTTCTTC.

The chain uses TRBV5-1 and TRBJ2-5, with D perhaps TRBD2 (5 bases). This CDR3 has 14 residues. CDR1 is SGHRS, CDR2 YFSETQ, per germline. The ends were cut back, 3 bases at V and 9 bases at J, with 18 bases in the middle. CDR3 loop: CASSSDGGVLAQYF. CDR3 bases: TGCGCCAGCAGCTCGGACGGAGGAGTTCTGGCCCAGTACTTC. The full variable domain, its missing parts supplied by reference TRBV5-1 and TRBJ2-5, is KAGVTQTPRYLIKTRGQQVTLSCSPISGHRSVSWYQQTPGQGLQFLFEYFSETQRNKGNFPGRFSGRQFSNSRSEMNVSTLELGDSALYLCASSSDGGVLAQYFGPGTRLLVL.

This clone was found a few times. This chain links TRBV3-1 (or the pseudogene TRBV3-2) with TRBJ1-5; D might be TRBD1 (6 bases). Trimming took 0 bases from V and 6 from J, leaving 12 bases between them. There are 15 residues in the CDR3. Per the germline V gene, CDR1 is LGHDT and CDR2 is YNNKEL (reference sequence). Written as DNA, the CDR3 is TGTGCCAGCAGCCAAGAATCTTCAGGGGCTCAGCCCCAGCATTTT. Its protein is CASSQESSGAQPQHF.

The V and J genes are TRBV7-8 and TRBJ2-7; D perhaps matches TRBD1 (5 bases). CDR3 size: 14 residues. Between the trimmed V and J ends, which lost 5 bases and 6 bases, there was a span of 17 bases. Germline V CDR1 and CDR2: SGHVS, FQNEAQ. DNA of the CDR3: TGTGCCAGCAGCCTACAGGAGAGGATCGGCGAGCAGTACTTC. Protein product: CASSLQERIGEQYF. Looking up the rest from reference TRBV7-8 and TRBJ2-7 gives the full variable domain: GAGVSQSPRYKVAKRGQDVALRCDPISGHVSLFWYQQALGQGPEFLTYFQNEAQLDKSGLPSDRFFAERPEGSVSTLKIQRTQQEDSAVYLCASSLQERIGEQYFGPGTRLTVT.

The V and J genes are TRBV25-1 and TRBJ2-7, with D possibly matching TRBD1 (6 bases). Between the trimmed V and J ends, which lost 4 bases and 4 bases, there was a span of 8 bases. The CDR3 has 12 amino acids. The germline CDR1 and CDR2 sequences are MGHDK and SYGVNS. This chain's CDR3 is CASSAQGYEQYF. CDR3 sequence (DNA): TGTGCCAGCAGTGCACAGGGATACGAGCAGTACTTC.

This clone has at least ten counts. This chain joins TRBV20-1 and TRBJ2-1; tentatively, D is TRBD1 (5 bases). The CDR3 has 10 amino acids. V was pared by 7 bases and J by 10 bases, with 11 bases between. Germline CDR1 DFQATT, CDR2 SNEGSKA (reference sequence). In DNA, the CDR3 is TGCAGTGTCCTAAACAGGGAGCAGTTCTTC. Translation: CSVLNREQFF.

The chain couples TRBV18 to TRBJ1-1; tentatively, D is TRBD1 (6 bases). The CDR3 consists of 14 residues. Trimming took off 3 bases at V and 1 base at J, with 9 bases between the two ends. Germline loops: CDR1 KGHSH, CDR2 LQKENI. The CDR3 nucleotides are TGTGCCAGCTCACCGGGACACTCGAACACTGAAGCTTTCTTT. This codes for CASSPGHSNTEAFF.

The CDR3 spells CASQTDRMNTEAFF. CDR3 DNA sequence: TGTGCCAGCCAAACAGACAGAATGAACACTGAAGCTTTCTTT. V is TRBV7-9 and J is TRBJ1-1; maybe TRBD1 (5 bases). The germline V gene has CDR1 SEHNR and CDR2 FQNEAQ (reference sequence). V was pared by 8 bases and J by 0 bases, with 13 bases between. This CDR3 comprises 14 residues.

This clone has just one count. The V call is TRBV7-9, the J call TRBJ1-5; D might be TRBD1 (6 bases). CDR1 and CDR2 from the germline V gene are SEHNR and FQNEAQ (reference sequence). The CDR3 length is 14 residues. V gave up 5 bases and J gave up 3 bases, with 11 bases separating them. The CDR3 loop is CASSRGQFNQPQHF. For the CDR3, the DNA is TGTGCCAGCAGCCGCGGACAGTTCAATCAGCCCCAGCATTTT.

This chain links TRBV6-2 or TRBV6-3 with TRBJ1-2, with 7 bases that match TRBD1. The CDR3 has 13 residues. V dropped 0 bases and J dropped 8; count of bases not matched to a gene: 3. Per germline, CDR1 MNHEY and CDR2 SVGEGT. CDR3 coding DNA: TGTGCCAGCAGTTACTCAAACAGGGGCGGCTACACCTTC. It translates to CASSYSNRGGYTF.

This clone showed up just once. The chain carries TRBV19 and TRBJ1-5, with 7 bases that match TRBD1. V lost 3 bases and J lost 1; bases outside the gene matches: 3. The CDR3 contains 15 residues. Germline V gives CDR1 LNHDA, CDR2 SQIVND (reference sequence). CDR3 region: CASSMRGPSNQPQHF. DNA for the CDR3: TGTGCCAGTAGTATGAGGGGGCCAAGCAATCAGCCCCAGCATTTT.

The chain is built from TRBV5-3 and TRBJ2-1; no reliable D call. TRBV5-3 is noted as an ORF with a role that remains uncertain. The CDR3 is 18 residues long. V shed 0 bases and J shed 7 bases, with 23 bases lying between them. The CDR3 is CARSLVECGPRVVNEQFF. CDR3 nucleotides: TGTGCCAGAAGCTTGGTTGAGTGCGGTCCCCGGGTAGTTAATGAGCAGTTCTTC.

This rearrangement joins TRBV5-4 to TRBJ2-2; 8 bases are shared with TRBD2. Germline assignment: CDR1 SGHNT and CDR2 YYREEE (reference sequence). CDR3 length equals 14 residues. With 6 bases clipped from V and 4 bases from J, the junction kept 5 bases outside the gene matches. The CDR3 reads CASTRGGFTGELFF. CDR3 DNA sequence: TGTGCCAGCACCCGGGGGGGGTTCACCGGGGAGCTGTTTTTT.

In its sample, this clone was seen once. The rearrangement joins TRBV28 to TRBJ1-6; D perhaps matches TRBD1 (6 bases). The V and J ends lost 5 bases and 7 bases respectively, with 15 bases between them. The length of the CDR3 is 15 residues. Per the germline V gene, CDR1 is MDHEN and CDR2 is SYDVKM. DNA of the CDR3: TGTGCCAGCAGTCCCCGGGGGGGCCCGAATTCACCCCTCCACTTT. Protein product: CASSPRGGPNSPLHF.

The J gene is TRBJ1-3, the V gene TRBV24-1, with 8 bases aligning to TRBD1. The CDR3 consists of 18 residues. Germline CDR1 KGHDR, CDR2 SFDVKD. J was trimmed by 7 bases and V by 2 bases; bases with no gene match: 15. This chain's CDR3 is CATSDSRQGSRVENTIYF. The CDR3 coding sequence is TGTGCCACCAGTGATTCCCGACAGGGGAGCCGCGTTGAGAACACCATATATTTT.

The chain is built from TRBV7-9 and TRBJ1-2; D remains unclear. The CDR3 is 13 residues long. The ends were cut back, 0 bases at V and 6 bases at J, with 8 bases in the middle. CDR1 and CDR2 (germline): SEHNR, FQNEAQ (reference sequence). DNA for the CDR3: TGTGCCAGCAGCTTAGCGGCGGGAGATGGCTACACCTTC. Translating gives CASSLAAGDGYTF.

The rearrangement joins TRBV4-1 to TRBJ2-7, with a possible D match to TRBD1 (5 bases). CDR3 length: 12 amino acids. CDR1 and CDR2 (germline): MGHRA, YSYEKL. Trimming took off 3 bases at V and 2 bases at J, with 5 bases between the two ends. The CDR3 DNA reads TGCGCCAGCAGCCAGGGGCCCTACGAGCAGTACTTC. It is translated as CASSQGPYEQYF.

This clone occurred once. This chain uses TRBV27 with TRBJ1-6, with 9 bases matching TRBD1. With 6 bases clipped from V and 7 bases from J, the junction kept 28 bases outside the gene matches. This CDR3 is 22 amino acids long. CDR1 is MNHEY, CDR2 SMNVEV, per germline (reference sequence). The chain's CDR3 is CASRYFGVLQAGQGLGNSPLHF. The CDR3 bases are TGTGCCAGCAGATATTTCGGCGTTCTGCAGGCGGGACAGGGCTTAGGGAATTCACCCCTCCACTTT.

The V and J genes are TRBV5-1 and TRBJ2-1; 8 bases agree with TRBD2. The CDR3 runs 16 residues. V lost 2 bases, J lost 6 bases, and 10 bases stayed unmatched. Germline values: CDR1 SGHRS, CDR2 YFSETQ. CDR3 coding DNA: TGCGCCAGCAGCTTCCAACCGGGACTAGTTGTCAATGAGCAGTTCTTC. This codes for CASSFQPGLVVNEQFF. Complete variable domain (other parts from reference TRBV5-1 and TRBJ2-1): KAGVTQTPRYLIKTRGQQVTLSCSPISGHRSVSWYQQTPGQGLQFLFEYFSETQRNKGNFPGRFSGRQFSNSRSEMNVSTLELGDSALYLCASSFQPGLVVNEQFFGPGTRLTVL.

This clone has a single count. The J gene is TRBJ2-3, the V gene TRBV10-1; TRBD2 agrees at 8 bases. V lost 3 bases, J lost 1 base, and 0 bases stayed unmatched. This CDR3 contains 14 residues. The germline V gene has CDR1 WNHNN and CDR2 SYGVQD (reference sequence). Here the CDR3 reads CASSELAGTDTQYF. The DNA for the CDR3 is TGCGCCAGCAGTGAACTAGCGGGCACAGATACGCAGTATTTT.

CDR3 coding DNA: TGTGCCAGCTCACCACAGGGACAGGAGCACATTCAGTACTTC. Protein: CASSPQGQEHIQYF. This sequence joins TRBV18 and TRBJ2-4; 8 nucleotides match TRBD1. The CDR3 totals 14 residues. The V gene end was trimmed by 1 base and the J gene end by 8 bases; junction bases not matched to a gene: 4. Germline CDR1 reads KGHSH; CDR2 reads LQKENI.

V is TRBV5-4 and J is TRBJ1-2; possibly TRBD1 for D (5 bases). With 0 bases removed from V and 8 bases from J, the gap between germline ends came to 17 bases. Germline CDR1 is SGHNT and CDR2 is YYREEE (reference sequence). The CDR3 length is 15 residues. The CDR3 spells CASSLAGGRPGGYTF. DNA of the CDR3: TGTGCCAGCAGCTTGGCCGGGGGACGCCCGGGGGGCTACACCTTC.

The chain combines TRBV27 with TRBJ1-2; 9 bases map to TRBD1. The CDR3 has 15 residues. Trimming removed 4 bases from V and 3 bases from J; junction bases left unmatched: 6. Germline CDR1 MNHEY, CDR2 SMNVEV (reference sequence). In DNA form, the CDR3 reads TGTGCCAGCAGTTCCATCAGGACAGGGGACTATGGCTACACCTTC. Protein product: CASSSIRTGDYGYTF.

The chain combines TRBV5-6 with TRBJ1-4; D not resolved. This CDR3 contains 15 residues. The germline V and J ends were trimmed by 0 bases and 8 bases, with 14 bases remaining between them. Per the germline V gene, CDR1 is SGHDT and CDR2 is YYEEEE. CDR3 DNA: TGTGCCAGCAGCTTGGCTGTCGGGTTAGGAGAAAAACTGTTTTTT. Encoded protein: CASSLAVGLGEKLFF. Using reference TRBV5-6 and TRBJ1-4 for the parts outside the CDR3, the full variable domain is DAGVTQSPTHLIKTRGQQVTLRCSPKSGHDTVSWYQQALGQGPQFIFQYYEEEERQRGNFPDRFSGHQFPNYSSELNVNALLLGDSALYLCASSLAVGLGEKLFFGSGTQLSVL.